These T cell receptor beta chains were read from a single sample in a study of OX40 agonist ivuxolimab in advanced cancers. Sequencing was performed with immunoSEQ multiplex PCR; in TCRdb, only in-frame clones are kept and a portion is missing. This sample carries approximately 76,000 clones, roughly 85% of them seen once, and the ten largest clones take 0.61%. The sample was CD4+ or CD8+ T cells sorted from blood, taken in a trial of the OX40 agonist ivuxolimab. These receptors all come from an adult with an advanced solid tumor such as melanoma, head and neck, liver or kidney cancer. The CDR3 runs from the conserved cysteine through the conserved F or W. The D gene is left open where the match is weak. Rows may omit the clone size; those that give it use once, few, many or a size class.

V gene,clone size,D gene,J gene,CDR3 DNA,CDR3 protein
TRBV2,-,-,TRBJ2-1,TGTGCCAGCAGGCGGGACTCATATTACAATGAGCAGTTCTTC,CASRRDSYYNEQFF
TRBV11-2,-,TRBD1,TRBJ2-7,TGTGCCAGCAGCAAAACCGGGACAGGGGAAGCCGAGCAGTACTTC,CASSKTGTGEAEQYF
TRBV5-1,-,-,TRBJ2-2,TGCGCCAGCAGCTTGGCCGAACAGGGAAGCACCGGGGAGCTGTTTTTT,CASSLAEQGSTGELFF
TRBV7-2,-,-,TRBJ1-6,TGTGCCAGCAGCCCTGTAGGGTTAAGCTCCTATAATTCACCCCTCCACTTT,CASSPVGLSSYNSPLHF
TRBV18,-,-,TRBJ2-1,TGTGCCAGCTCACCTAGGGGTCTGTTGAATGAGCAGTTCTTC,CASSPRGLLNEQFF
TRBV7-2,-,-,TRBJ2-5,TGTGCCAGCAGCTTAGTTTCACAGGGCCAAGAGACCCAGTACTTC,CASSLVSQGQETQYF
TRBV2,-,TRBD1,TRBJ1-1,TGTGCCAGCAGTTTACAGGGGAGAGACACTGAAGCTTTCTTT,CASSLQGRDTEAFF
TRBV6-5,-,-,TRBJ2-1,TGTGCCAGCAGTTACTCTTCGCCTATACTTAATGAGCAGTTCTTC,CASSYSSPILNEQFF
TRBV29-1,-,TRBD1,TRBJ1-1,TGCAGCGCTGACGGACAGGGCGGGGACACTGAAGCTTTCTTT,CSADGQGGDTEAFF
TRBV7-2,once,-,TRBJ2-1,TGTGCCAGCAGCTCACGGGGAATCTACAATGAGCAGTTCTTC,CASSSRGIYNEQFF
TRBV6-1,-,-,TRBJ2-5,TGTGCCAGCGGATTTCGGGACGGCGAGACCCAGTACTTC,CASGFRDGETQYF
TRBV25-1,-,-,TRBJ1-5,TGTGCCAGCAGTGAGTTGGGGGGGAGGCCCCAGCATTTT,CASSELGGRPQHF
TRBV5-6,once,-,TRBJ2-7,TGTGCCAGCACCCTGCAAAGGCGGGGTGAGCAGTACTTC,CASTLQRRGEQYF
TRBV7-8,few,-,TRBJ1-1,TGTGCCAGCAGCCGCAACTCTGAAGCTTTCTTT,CASSRNSEAFF
TRBV7-2,-,-,TRBJ2-5,TGTGCCAGCAGCTTATTAGGTGGGGGTCAGGAGACCCAGTACTTC,CASSLLGGGQETQYF
TRBV7-9,few,TRBD1,TRBJ1-1,TGTGCCAGCAGCCAGGTCGGACAGGGGGCAGCCACTGAAGCTTTCTTT,CASSQVGQGAATEAFF
TRBV10-3,-,-,TRBJ2-3,TGTGCCATCAGTGAACGACAGACAGATACGCAGTATTTT,CAISERQTDTQYF
TRBV28,-,TRBD2,TRBJ2-1,TGTGCCAGTACTGGACTAGCGGGGTCCAATGAGCAGTTCTTC,CASTGLAGSNEQFF
TRBV15,-,-,TRBJ2-3,TGTGCCACCAGCAGAGGTCAGGACTCGCCAGATACGCAGTATTTT,CATSRGQDSPDTQYF
TRBV4-1,-,-,TRBJ2-3,TGCGCCAGCAGCCAAGTGTGGGGATTGAGCACAGATACGCAGTATTTT,CASSQVWGLSTDTQYF
TRBV6-5,-,-,TRBJ1-1,TGTGCCAGCAGCTCCGGGGGATGGGGACGCACTGAAGCTTTCTTT,CASSSGGWGRTEAFF
TRBV19,-,-,TRBJ1-2,TGTGCCAGTAGTATTGGGTTCGGCTATGGCTACACCTTC,CASSIGFGYGYTF
TRBV10-2,-,TRBD2,TRBJ2-2,TGCGCCAGCAGCCTAGCGGGGGGCCAGAACACCGGGGAGCTGTTTTTT,CASSLAGGQNTGELFF
TRBV10-2,-,TRBD1,TRBJ1-3,TGCGCCAGCACGTCCGGGGACAGGGGAGGAAACACCATATATTTT,CASTSGDRGGNTIYF
TRBV5-4,-,TRBD1,TRBJ1-2,TGTGCCAGCAGTCGAGGGGGCGGGGAAGCGAACTATGGCTACACCTTC,CASSRGGGEANYGYTF